The sequence of this TCR beta chain was determined in a study of T cell responses to AZD1222 COVID-19 vaccine. Whole-study results and caveats: Donors were chiefly white British, with a greater number of females, and clonal diversity was perhaps underestimated.

The repertoire was sequenced with immunoSEQ multiplex PCR; TCRdb's copy has only in-frame clones and lacks some. The sample gives 50,000 or so clones, 80% to 90% of which show up once; roughly 14% is in the top ten. The CDR3 totals 15 residues. The V gene's germline CDR1 is SEHNR and CDR2 FQNEAQ (reference sequence). V was shortened by 3 bases and J by 0 bases, with 9 bases between the two germline ends. With regard to this clone: Its antigen is unidentified.

This chain links TRBV7-9 with TRBJ1-3; TRBD1 is a possible D gene (5 bases). This sample comprised peripheral blood, obtained on day 0 of AZD1222 vaccination. This TCR was sampled from an adult in good health. The CDR3 coding sequence is TGTGCCAGCAGCTTCGGGGGGACCTCTGGAAACACCATATATTTT. As protein: CASSFGGTSGNTIYF.